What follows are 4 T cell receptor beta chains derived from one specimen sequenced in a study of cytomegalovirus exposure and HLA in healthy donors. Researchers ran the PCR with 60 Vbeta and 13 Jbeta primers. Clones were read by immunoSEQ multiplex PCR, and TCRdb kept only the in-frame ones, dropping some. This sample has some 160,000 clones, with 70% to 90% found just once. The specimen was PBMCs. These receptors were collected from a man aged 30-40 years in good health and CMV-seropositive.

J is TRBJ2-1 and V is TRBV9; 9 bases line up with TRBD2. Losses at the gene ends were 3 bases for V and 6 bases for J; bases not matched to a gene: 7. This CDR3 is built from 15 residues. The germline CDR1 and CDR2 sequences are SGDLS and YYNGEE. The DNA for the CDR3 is TGTGCCAGCAGCGATCCGGGACTAGCAGGCAATGAGCAGTTCTTC. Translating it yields CASSDPGLAGNEQFF.

The CDR3 sequence: CASSGGQGVNEQYV. The CDR3 coding sequence is TGTGCCAGCAGCGGAGGACAGGGTGTGAACGAGCAGTACGTC. The chain joins TRBV21-1 to TRBJ2-7; TRBD1 is the table's D call, not checked against the DNA. TRBV21-1 is a known pseudogene. The CDR3 covers 14 residues.

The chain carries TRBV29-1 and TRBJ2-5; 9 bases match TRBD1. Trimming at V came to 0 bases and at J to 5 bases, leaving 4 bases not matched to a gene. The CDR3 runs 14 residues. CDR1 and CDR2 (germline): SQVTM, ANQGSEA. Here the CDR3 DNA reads TGCAGCGTTGAAGATCCGGACAGGGGCGAGACCCAGTACTTC. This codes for CSVEDPDRGETQYF.

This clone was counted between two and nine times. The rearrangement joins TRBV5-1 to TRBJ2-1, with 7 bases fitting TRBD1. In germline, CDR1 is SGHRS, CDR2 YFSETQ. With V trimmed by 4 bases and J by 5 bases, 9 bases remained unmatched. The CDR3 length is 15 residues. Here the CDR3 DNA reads TGCGCCAGCAGCCAAACAGACAGGGAAAACAATGAGCAGTTCTTC. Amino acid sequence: CASSQTDRENNEQFF.